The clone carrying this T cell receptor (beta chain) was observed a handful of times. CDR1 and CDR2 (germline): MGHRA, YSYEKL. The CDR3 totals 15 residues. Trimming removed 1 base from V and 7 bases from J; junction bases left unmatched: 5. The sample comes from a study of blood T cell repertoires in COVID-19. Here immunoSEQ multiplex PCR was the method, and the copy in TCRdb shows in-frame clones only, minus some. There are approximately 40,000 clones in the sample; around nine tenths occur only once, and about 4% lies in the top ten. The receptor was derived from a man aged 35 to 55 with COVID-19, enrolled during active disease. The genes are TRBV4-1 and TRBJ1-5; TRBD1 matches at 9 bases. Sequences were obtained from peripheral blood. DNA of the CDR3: TGCGCCAGCAGCCAAGGGGGACAGGGTGGACAGCCCCAGCATTTT. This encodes CASSQGGQGGQPQHF.